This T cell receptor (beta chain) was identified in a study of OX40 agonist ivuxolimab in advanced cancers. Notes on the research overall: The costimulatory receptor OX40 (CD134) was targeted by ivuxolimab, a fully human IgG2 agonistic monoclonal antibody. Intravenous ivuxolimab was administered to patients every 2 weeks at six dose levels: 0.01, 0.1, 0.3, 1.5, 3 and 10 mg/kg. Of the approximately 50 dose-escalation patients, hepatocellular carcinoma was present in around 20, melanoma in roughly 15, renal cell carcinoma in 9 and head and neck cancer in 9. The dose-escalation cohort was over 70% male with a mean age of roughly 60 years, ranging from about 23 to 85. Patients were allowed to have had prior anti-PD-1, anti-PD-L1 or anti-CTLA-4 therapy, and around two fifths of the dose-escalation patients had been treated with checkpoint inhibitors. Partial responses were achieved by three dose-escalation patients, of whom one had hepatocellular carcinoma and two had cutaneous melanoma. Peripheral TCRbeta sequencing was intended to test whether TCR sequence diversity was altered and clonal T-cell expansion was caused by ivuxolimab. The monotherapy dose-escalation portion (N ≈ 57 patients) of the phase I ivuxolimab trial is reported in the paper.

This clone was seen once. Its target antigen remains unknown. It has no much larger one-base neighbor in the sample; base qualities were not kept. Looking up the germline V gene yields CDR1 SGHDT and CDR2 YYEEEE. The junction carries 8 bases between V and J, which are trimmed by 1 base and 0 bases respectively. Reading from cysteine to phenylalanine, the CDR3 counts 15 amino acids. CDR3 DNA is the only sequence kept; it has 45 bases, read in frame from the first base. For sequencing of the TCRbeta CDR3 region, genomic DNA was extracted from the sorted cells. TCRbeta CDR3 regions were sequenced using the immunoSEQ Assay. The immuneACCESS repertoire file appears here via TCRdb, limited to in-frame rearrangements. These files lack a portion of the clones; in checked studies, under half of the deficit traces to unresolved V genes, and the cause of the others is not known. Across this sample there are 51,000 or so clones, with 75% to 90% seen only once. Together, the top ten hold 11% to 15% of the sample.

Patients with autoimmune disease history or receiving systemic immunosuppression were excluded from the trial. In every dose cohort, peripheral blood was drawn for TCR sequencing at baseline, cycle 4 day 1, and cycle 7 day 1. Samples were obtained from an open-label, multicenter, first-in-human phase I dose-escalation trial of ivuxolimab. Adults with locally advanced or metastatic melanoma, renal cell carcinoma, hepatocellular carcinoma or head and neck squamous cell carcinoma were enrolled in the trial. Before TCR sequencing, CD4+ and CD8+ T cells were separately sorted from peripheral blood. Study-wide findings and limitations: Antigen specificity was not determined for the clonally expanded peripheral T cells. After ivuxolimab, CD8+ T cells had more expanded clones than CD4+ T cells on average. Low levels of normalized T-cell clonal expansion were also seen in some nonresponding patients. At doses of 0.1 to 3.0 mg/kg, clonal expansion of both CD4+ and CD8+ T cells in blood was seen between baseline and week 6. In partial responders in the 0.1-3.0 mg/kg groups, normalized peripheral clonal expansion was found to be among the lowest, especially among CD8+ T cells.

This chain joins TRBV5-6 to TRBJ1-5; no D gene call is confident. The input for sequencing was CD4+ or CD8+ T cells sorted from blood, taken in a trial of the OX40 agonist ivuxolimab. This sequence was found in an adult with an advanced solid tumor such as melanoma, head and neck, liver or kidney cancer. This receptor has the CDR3 CASSLQHSSNQPQHF. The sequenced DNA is TGTGCCAGCAGCTTGCAACACTCTAGCAATCAGCCCCAGCATTTT. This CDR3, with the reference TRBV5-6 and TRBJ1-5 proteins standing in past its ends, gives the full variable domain DAGVTQSPTHLIKTRGQQVTLRCSPKSGHDTVSWYQQALGQGPQFIFQYYEEEERQRGNFPDRFSGHQFPNYSSELNVNALLLGDSALYLCASSLQHSSNQPQHFGDGTRLSIL.